This entry lists 16 T cell receptor beta chains sequenced from one sample in a study of T cell responses to AZD1222 COVID-19 vaccine. The method was immunoSEQ multiplex PCR; TCRdb's version includes in-frame clones alone and lacks a portion of them. The sample includes about 150,000 clones, more than 85% of them seen just once. The sample here was peripheral blood, taken on day 0 of AZD1222 vaccination. These TCRs come from an adult in good health.

The J gene is TRBJ1-2, the V gene TRBV24-1; D not resolved. V was trimmed by 7 bases and J by 2 bases, leaving 13 bases between them. Germline-derived CDR1 and CDR2 are KGHDR and SFDVKD. This CDR3 contains 14 residues. The CDR3 region is CATRPSAANYGYTF. CDR3 in DNA: TGTGCCACCAGACCGTCAGCAGCCAACTATGGCTACACCTTC.

The chain uses TRBV3-1 (or the pseudogene TRBV3-2) and TRBJ1-3; TRBD1 might be the D (6 bases). Germline loops: CDR1 LGHDT, CDR2 YNNKEL (reference sequence). CDR3 length equals 15 residues. V was trimmed by 1 base and J by 2 bases, leaving 9 bases between them. For the CDR3, the DNA is TGTGCCAGCAGCCAAGCAGGGGCGCCTGGAAACACCATATATTTT. It yields the protein CASSQAGAPGNTIYF.

V is TRBV5-1 and J is TRBJ1-4; 12 bases map to TRBD1. V gave up 4 bases and J gave up 3 bases; unmatched junction bases: 4. The CDR3 extends over 16 amino acids. CDR1 and CDR2 (germline): SGHRS, YFSETQ. The CDR3 nucleotides read TGCGCCAGCAGCGGGACAGGGGGCACCTCTAATGAAAAACTGTTTTTT. Translating gives CASSGTGGTSNEKLFF.

V and J are TRBV4-2 and TRBJ2-2, with 11 positions matching TRBD2. The CDR3 has 18 residues. V lost 1 base to trimming and J lost 1 base; unmatched junction nucleotides: 5. The germline CDR1 and CDR2 sequences are LGHNA and YNFKEQ. In DNA, the CDR3 is TGTGCCAGCAGCCAAGGTACTAGCGGGAGCGTGAACACCGGGGAGCTGTTTTTT. Amino acids: CASSQGTSGSVNTGELFF.

The chain recombines TRBV9 with TRBJ2-5; 7 positions agree with TRBD2. V dropped 0 bases and J dropped 2; count of bases not matched to a gene: 4. The germline gives CDR1 SGDLS, CDR2 YYNGEE. This CDR3 is 15 amino acids long. The DNA of the CDR3 is TGTGCCAGCAGCGTAGGCGGGGGACTACAAGAGACCCAGTACTTC. The encoded protein is CASSVGGGLQETQYF.

The chain recombines TRBV12-3 or TRBV12-4 with TRBJ1-4, with unresolved D. There are 13 residues in the CDR3. V gave up 8 bases and J gave up 0 bases, with 7 bases separating them. Here the CDR3 DNA reads TGTGCCAGCCGAACCTCAACTAATGAAAAACTGTTTTTT. This translates into CASRTSTNEKLFF.

V is TRBV4-1 and J is TRBJ2-2, with 10 bases that match TRBD2. The CDR3 is made up of 18 amino acids. V was clipped by 1 base and J by 7 bases; unmatched bases: 12. Germline V lookup: CDR1 MGHRA, CDR2 YSYEKL. Here the CDR3 reads CASSQVGLAGGGYGELFF. Here the CDR3 DNA reads TGCGCCAGCAGCCAAGTGGGTTTAGCGGGAGGCGGTTACGGGGAGCTGTTTTTT.

The chain couples TRBV9 to TRBJ2-2, with 10 bases lining up with TRBD2. This CDR3 spans 16 amino acids. Germline loops: CDR1 SGDLS, CDR2 YYNGEE. Germline trimming cut 4 bases from V and 4 bases from J; bases unmatched to any gene: 7. The CDR3 sequence is CASSTRAGGVTGELFF. DNA for the CDR3: TGTGCCAGCAGCACCAGAGCGGGAGGGGTCACCGGGGAGCTGTTTTTT.

The rearrangement links TRBV4-1 to TRBJ1-4; 9 bases match TRBD1. Germline-derived CDR1 and CDR2 are MGHRA and YSYEKL. This CDR3 contains 18 residues. The trim removed 3 bases at V and 4 bases at J, leaving 12 bases unmatched. The CDR3 is CASSQGQGGPLINEKLFF. The CDR3 region has the DNA TGCGCCAGCAGCCAGGGACAGGGAGGCCCCCTTATTAATGAAAAACTGTTTTTT.

The CDR3 loop is CASSPQGTSGQETQYF. In nucleotides, the CDR3 is TGCGCCAGCAGCCCTCAAGGGACTAGCGGCCAAGAGACCCAGTACTTC. V is TRBV5-1 and J is TRBJ2-5; 11 bases align to TRBD2. The CDR3 length is 16 residues. Germline CDR1 SGHRS, CDR2 YFSETQ. The V gene end was trimmed by 4 bases and the J gene end by 1 base; junction bases not matched to a gene: 6.

The rearrangement uses TRBV7-3 and TRBJ1-2, with D tentatively TRBD1 (5 bases). V gave up 1 base and J gave up 4 bases, with 10 bases separating them. The CDR3 has 14 amino acids. Germline V lookup: CDR1 SGHTA, CDR2 FQGTGA. This CDR3 is CASSLIGGTYGYTF. In DNA, the CDR3 is TGTGCCAGCAGCTTAATCGGGGGGACCTATGGCTACACCTTC.

The chain combines TRBV29-1 with TRBJ2-2, with D unclear. Trimming took off 5 bases at V and 4 bases at J, with 8 bases between the two ends. This CDR3 spans 12 amino acids. The V gene's germline CDR1 is SQVTM and CDR2 ANQGSEA. This chain's CDR3 is CSVLQSTGELFF. Here the CDR3 DNA reads TGCAGCGTTCTCCAGTCCACCGGGGAGCTGTTTTTT.

The rearrangement joins TRBV11-1 to TRBJ2-7, with D uncertain. The V and J ends lost 0 bases and 3 bases respectively, with 9 bases between them. The CDR3 length is 14 residues. The germline V gene has CDR1 SGHAT and CDR2 FQDESV (reference sequence). The CDR3 reads CASSLAGGYYEQYF. CDR3 DNA: TGTGCCAGCAGCTTAGCAGGCGGATACTACGAGCAGTACTTC.

The gene calls are TRBV5-1 and TRBJ2-1, with TRBD2 matching over 8 bases. There are 15 residues in the CDR3. Losses at the gene ends were 4 bases for V and 0 bases for J; bases not matched to a gene: 3. From germline, CDR1 is SGHRS and CDR2 YFSETQ. The CDR3 DNA sequence: TGCGCCAGCAGCCCAGCGGGAGCCTCCTACAATGAGCAGTTCTTC. It codes for CASSPAGASYNEQFF. Complete variable domain (other parts from reference TRBV5-1 and TRBJ2-1): KAGVTQTPRYLIKTRGQQVTLSCSPISGHRSVSWYQQTPGQGLQFLFEYFSETQRNKGNFPGRFSGRQFSNSRSEMNVSTLELGDSALYLCASSPAGASYNEQFFGPGTRLTVL.

The gene calls are TRBV14 and TRBJ2-5; D is uncertain. Germline V gene lookup returns CDR1 SGHDN and CDR2 FVKESK. V was pared by 1 base and J by 5 bases, with 5 bases between. The CDR3 contains 12 residues. CDR3 nucleotides: TGTGCCAGCAGCCAAGCATGGGAGACCCAGTACTTC. Encoded protein: CASSQAWETQYF.

V is TRBV18 and J is TRBJ2-5, with 9 positions matching TRBD2. The trim removed 3 bases at V and 10 bases at J, leaving 12 bases unmatched. The length of the CDR3 is 15 residues. CDR1 is KGHSH and CDR2 is LQKENI in the germline V gene. The chain's CDR3 is CASSPGTSLRGDQYF. The CDR3 DNA follows: TGTGCCAGCTCACCCGGGACTAGCTTGAGAGGGGACCAGTACTTC.